Presented here are 30 T cell receptor beta chains from one specimen sequenced in a study of T-cell reconstitution after alpha-beta-depleted transplantation in children. For TCRbeta, the library was prepared with unique molecular identifiers. TCRdb itself ran the PCR reads through MiXCR, one entry per CDR3 protein. The sample records 250,000 to 300,000 distinct CDR3 sequences, roughly a tenth being singletons. The sample consisted of PBMCs, taken before TCRalphabeta/CD19-depleted stem cell transplant. The receptors come from a boy under two years old with acute myeloid leukemia, due to receive a stem cell transplant.

The gene calls are TRBV19 and TRBJ2-3; the D call may be TRBD1 or TRBD2 (5 bases each). The germline V and J ends were trimmed by 7 bases and 1 base, with 9 bases remaining between them. The germline CDR1 and CDR2 sequences are LNHDA and SQIVND (reference sequence). CDR3 length equals 13 residues. The CDR3 region has the DNA TGTGCCAGTACGGGGCAAGGCACAGATACGCAGTATTTT. Translation: CASTGQGTDTQYF. Drawing the rest from reference TRBV19 and TRBJ2-3, the complete variable domain is DGGITQSPKYLFRKEGQNVTLSCEQNLNHDAMYWYRQDPGQGLRLIYYSQIVNDFQKGDIAEGYSVSREKKESFPLTVTSAQKNPTAFYLCASTGQGTDTQYFGPGTRLTVL.

With regard to this clonotype: This clone may be a read error of a much larger clone one base away. The V and J genes are TRBV18 and TRBJ2-1, with TRBD1 identical over 8 bases. The CDR3 is 15 residues long. Germline V gene lookup returns CDR1 KGHSH and CDR2 LQKENI. CDR3 region: CASSPWQGAHNEPFF. DNA of the CDR3: TGTGCCAGCTCACCATGGCAGGGGGCCCACAATGAGCCGTTCTTC.

The chain uses TRBV2 and TRBJ2-7, with 8 bases lining up with TRBD2. Losses at the gene ends were 3 bases for V and 5 bases for J; bases not matched to a gene: 12. This CDR3 comprises 16 residues. Germline V gene lookup returns CDR1 SNHLY and CDR2 FYNNEI. The CDR3, as DNA: TGTGCCAGCAGTGAGCGTAGGACTAGCACCATCCACGAGCAGTACTTC. Its protein is CASSERRTSTIHEQYF.

This clonotype occurred many times. The genes are TRBV20-1 and TRBJ1-2, with D uncertain. Trimming pared 6 bases from V and 2 bases from J, leaving 19 bases between. CDR3 length equals 15 residues. Germline lookup yields CDR1 DFQATT and CDR2 SNEGSKA (reference sequence). The DNA for the CDR3 is TGCAGTGCCCCCACCCAGGACTGGAAAAACTATGGCTACACCTTC. Residues: CSAPTQDWKNYGYTF.

This clonotype was counted many times. The rearrangement uses TRBV28 and TRBJ2-7; TRBD2 is a possible D gene (6 bases). This CDR3 contains 13 residues. Trimming took 7 bases from V and 2 from J, leaving 12 bases between them. Germline V CDR1 and CDR2: MDHEN, SYDVKM. In nucleotides, the CDR3 is TGTGCCAGCAAACGGGGGTCCCCCTACGAGCAGTACTTC. This sequence encodes CASKRGSPYEQYF.

This chain uses TRBV11-2 with TRBJ2-2; TRBD2 matches 14 bases. This CDR3 contains 18 residues. The germline V gene has CDR1 SGHAT and CDR2 FQNNGV. Trimming cost V 4 bases and J 5 bases; bases outside gene matches: 9. CDR3 loop: CASSSGLAGVRITGELFF. CDR3 in DNA: TGTGCCAGCAGCTCGGGACTAGCGGGAGTGCGGATTACCGGGGAGCTGTTTTTT.

This clonotype was detected only a few times. V gene TRBV7-9 combines with J gene TRBJ2-1, with D tentatively TRBD1 (6 bases). The CDR3 runs to 15 residues. V lost 5 bases to trimming and J lost 0 bases, with 11 bases between them. The germline V gene encodes CDR1 SEHNR and CDR2 FQNEAQ (reference sequence). CDR3 sequence: CASSPKGGSYNEQFF. The CDR3 nucleotides read TGTGCCAGCAGCCCAAAAGGGGGCTCCTACAATGAGCAGTTCTTC.

This clonotype showed up many times. The V call is TRBV12-3 or TRBV12-4, the J call TRBJ2-4; no firm D call. V was pared by 1 base and J by 3 bases, with 7 bases between. The CDR3 spans 14 residues. The CDR3 DNA follows: TGTGCCAGCAGTTTAGGGGTGGACAAAAACATTCAGTACTTC. Translated, it gives CASSLGVDKNIQYF.

This chain links TRBV6-5 with TRBJ2-3; D call uncertain. Per germline, CDR1 MNHEY and CDR2 SVGAGI. The CDR3 contains 19 residues. V was shortened by 2 bases and J by 1 base, with 22 bases between the two germline ends. As DNA, the CDR3 is TGTGCCAGCAGTTACGCCTGGTCTATGAGGTATTCTGGCACAGATACGCAGTATTTT. Protein: CASSYAWSMRYSGTDTQYF.

Many counts were recorded for this clonotype. The gene calls are TRBV7-6 and TRBJ1-4, with a tentative D call TRBD1 (6 bases). CDR1 and CDR2 (germline): SGHVS, FNYEAQ. V was shortened by 5 bases and J by 0 bases, with 10 bases between the two germline ends. The CDR3 spans 15 residues. CDR3 sequence: CASSPRTATNEKLFF. The CDR3 nucleotides are TGTGCCAGCAGCCCCAGGACAGCAACTAATGAAAAACTGTTTTTT.

This clonotype was seen repeatedly, ten times or more. Relative to the germline gene, one junction end is altered; a read error may explain this. The rearrangement joins TRBV11-2 to TRBJ2-4, with D perhaps given as TRBD1 or TRBD2 (5 bases each). CDR3 length: 14 amino acids. From germline, CDR1 is SGHAT and CDR2 FQNNGV. CDR3 protein: CASSLPPSGTEQHF. The CDR3 nucleotides read TGTGCCAGCAGCTTACCACCCTCAGGGACGGAACAGCACTTC.

This clonotype has only a few counts. The gene calls are TRBV7-9 and TRBJ1-5, with D perhaps TRBD1 (5 bases). The CDR3 covers 16 residues. Germline V CDR1 and CDR2: SEHNR, FQNEAQ (reference sequence). Trimming stripped 3 bases from V and 6 bases from J, with 18 bases between. The CDR3 DNA reads TGTGCCAGCAGCTTCGGGACCGATGTCGCCCGTCAGCCCCAGCATTTT. This encodes CASSFGTDVARQPQHF. Using reference TRBV7-9 and TRBJ1-5 for the parts outside the CDR3, the full variable domain is DTGVSQNPRHKITKRGQNVTFRCDPISEHNRLYWYRQTLGQGPEFLTYFQNEAQLEKSRLLSDRFSAERPKGSFSTLEIQRTEQGDSAMYLCASSFGTDVARQPQHFGDGTRLSIL.

This clonotype appeared many times. The V gene is TRBV5-1, the J gene TRBJ1-6; D is unresolved. Germline-derived CDR1 and CDR2 are SGHRS and YFSETQ. Trimming removed 0 bases from V and 10 bases from J, with 14 bases in between. The CDR3 spans 15 residues. This chain's CDR3 is CASSLASSALSPLHF. CDR3 sequence (DNA): TGCGCCAGCAGCTTGGCCAGTTCAGCGTTATCACCCCTCCACTTT.

This clonotype was observed at least ten times. The V and J genes are TRBV24-1 and TRBJ2-4, with 7 bases identical to TRBD2. The V and J ends lost 0 bases and 2 bases, in that order; junction bases with no gene match: 3. Per germline, CDR1 KGHDR and CDR2 SFDVKD. The CDR3 spans 16 residues. CDR3 bases: TGTGCCACCAGTGATTTGCCCAGCGGGACCAAAAACATTCAGTACTTC. It codes for CATSDLPSGTKNIQYF.

This clonotype came up many times. The rearrangement uses TRBV2 and TRBJ2-1; the D gene is possibly TRBD2 (5 bases). Trimming pared 8 bases from V and 1 base from J, leaving 12 bases between. The CDR3 runs to 14 residues. In germline, CDR1 is SNHLY, CDR2 FYNNEI. CDR3 DNA sequence: TGTGCCAGCGCCGGGATCCGATCCTACAATGAGCAGTTCTTC. It specifies CASAGIRSYNEQFF.

CDR3 sequence reads: CASSLLGLAGVMGETQYF. DNA of the CDR3: TGTGCCAGCAGCTTACTGGGACTAGCGGGGGTCATGGGTGAGACCCAGTACTTC. The V and J genes are TRBV7-8 and TRBJ2-5; 14 nucleotides align to TRBD2. The CDR3 extends over 18 amino acids. Germline CDR1 is SGHVS and CDR2 is FQNEAQ. Trimming at V came to 2 bases and at J to 5 bases, leaving 10 bases not matched to a gene.

In its sample, this clonotype was seen many times. The V gene is TRBV20-1, the J gene TRBJ2-3, with D perhaps matching TRBD1 (6 bases). This CDR3 comprises 14 residues. V was trimmed by 1 base and J by 1 base, leaving 9 bases between them. Germline V gives CDR1 DFQATT, CDR2 SNEGSKA (reference sequence). The DNA for the CDR3 is TGCAGTGCTAGAGGGGCAGGGGGCACAGATACGCAGTATTTT. Encoded protein: CSARGAGGTDTQYF.

This clonotype was observed at least ten times. The chain couples TRBV20-1 to TRBJ2-1; TRBD2 aligns across 8 bases. Germline V gene data show CDR1 as DFQATT and CDR2 as SNEGSKA (reference sequence). This CDR3 region has 14 residues. V lost 2 bases, J lost 7 bases, and 7 bases stayed unmatched. The CDR3 sequence: CSARTSGGLNEQFF. The CDR3 DNA sequence: TGCAGTGCTAGAACCAGCGGGGGTCTAAATGAGCAGTTCTTC.

This chain connects TRBV7-9 to TRBJ1-1; TRBD1 agrees at 8 bases. Germline lookup yields CDR1 SEHNR and CDR2 FQNEAQ (reference sequence). The junction had 5 bases not matched to a gene; V was cut back by 0 bases and J by 5 bases. This CDR3 is 15 amino acids long. The CDR3 sequence is CASSLAQGARTEAFF. The CDR3 DNA reads as TGTGCCAGCAGCTTAGCCCAGGGGGCGCGGACTGAAGCTTTCTTT. Full variable domain (missing parts from reference TRBV7-9 and TRBJ1-1): DTGVSQNPRHKITKRGQNVTFRCDPISEHNRLYWYRQTLGQGPEFLTYFQNEAQLEKSRLLSDRFSAERPKGSFSTLEIQRTEQGDSAMYLCASSLAQGARTEAFFGQGTRLTVV.

This clonotype was picked up many times. This sequence joins TRBV3-1 and TRBJ2-7, with 8 bases identical to TRBD1. Germline loops: CDR1 LGHDT, CDR2 YNNKEL (reference sequence). The CDR3 contains 15 residues. V was pared by 3 bases and J by 4 bases, with 8 bases of the junction left unmatched. In DNA form, the CDR3 reads TGTGCCAGCAGCCACGGGACAGGTTCTATTTACGAGCAGTACTTC. Its translation is CASSHGTGSIYEQYF.

In this sample, this clonotype turned up a few times. This rearrangement joins TRBV5-8 to TRBJ2-1, with 7 bases aligning to TRBD2. J was trimmed by 1 base and V by 7 bases; bases with no gene match: 8. The germline gives CDR1 SGHTS, CDR2 YDEGEE. The CDR3 spans 15 residues. The CDR3 sequence is CASALGEGSYNEQFF. The CDR3 region has the DNA TGTGCCAGCGCCTTGGGGGAGGGGTCCTACAATGAGCAGTTCTTC. The full variable domain, in which reference TRBV5-8 and TRBJ2-1 provide the parts outside the CDR3, is EAGVTQSPTHLIKTRGQQATLRCSPISGHTSVYWYQQALGLGLQFLLWYDEGEERNRGNFPPRFSGRQFPNYSSELNVNALELEDSALYLCASALGEGSYNEQFFGPGTRLTVL.

This clonotype appeared many times. The chain carries TRBV5-5 and TRBJ1-5, with D perhaps matching TRBD1 (5 bases). The ends were cut back, 2 bases at V and 3 bases at J, with 9 bases in the middle. CDR1 and CDR2 (germline): SGHKS, YYEKEE (reference sequence). The CDR3 totals 14 residues. This CDR3 reads CASSLGTANQPQHF. For the CDR3, the DNA is TGTGCCAGCAGCTTAGGGACGGCCAATCAGCCCCAGCATTTT.

J is TRBJ1-1 and V is TRBV30, with a possible D match to TRBD1 (6 bases). The CDR3 runs to 14 residues. V dropped 4 bases and J dropped 5 bases, with 17 bases sitting between them. Germline lookup yields CDR1 GTSNPN and CDR2 SVGIG (reference sequence). CDR3 sequence: CAWNPGAGRTEAFF. Here the CDR3 DNA reads TGTGCCTGGAACCCGGGGGCAGGGCGGACTGAAGCTTTCTTT.

Many counts were recorded for this clonotype. The chain couples TRBV20-1 to TRBJ2-7; the D gene is possibly TRBD1 (6 bases). Trimming pared 6 bases from V and 6 bases from J, leaving 12 bases between. The CDR3 has 11 residues. Germline loops: CDR1 DFQATT, CDR2 SNEGSKA (reference sequence). The DNA of the CDR3 is TGCAGTGCAGATACAGGGAGCGAGCAGTACTTC. Protein: CSADTGSEQYF.

The chain is built from TRBV20-1 and TRBJ2-1; 12 nucleotides match TRBD2. Germline V lookup: CDR1 DFQATT, CDR2 SNEGSKA (reference sequence). This CDR3 region has 17 residues. Trimming removed 0 bases from V and 2 bases from J; junction bases left unmatched: 5. CDR3 coding DNA: TGCAGTGCTAGAGATCCCCGGACTAGCGGGACCTACAATGAGCAGTTCTTC. This translates into CSARDPRTSGTYNEQFF.

This clonotype came up many times. The chain joins TRBV7-2 to TRBJ2-7; D may match TRBD1 or TRBD2 (5 bases each). This CDR3 comprises 13 residues. The V gene's germline CDR1 is SGHTA and CDR2 FQGNSA. Trimming removed 1 base at V and 5 bases at J, with 9 bases between. DNA of the CDR3: TGTGCCAGCAGCTTAGTCAGGGACCACGAGCAGTACTTC. This codes for CASSLVRDHEQYF.

This clonotype was observed many times. The chain carries TRBV5-5 and TRBJ1-1; tentative D call: TRBD1 (6 bases). This CDR3 region has 14 residues. The germline V gene encodes CDR1 SGHKS and CDR2 YYEKEE (reference sequence). Trimming took 0 bases from V and 4 from J, leaving 10 bases between them. CDR3 coding DNA: TGTGCCAGCAGCTTGGACAGGGCGATCACTGAAGCTTTCTTT. Encoded protein: CASSLDRAITEAFF.

This clonotype was recorded at least ten times. The J gene is TRBJ2-5, the V gene TRBV5-1; no reliable D call. The CDR3 runs 15 residues. The V end lost 0 bases, the J end lost 1 base, and 10 bases lay between the germline ends. Germline assignment: CDR1 SGHRS and CDR2 YFSETQ. CDR3 bases: TGCGCCAGCAGCTTGGTCGGGTACCCCCAAGAGACCCAGTACTTC. Translation: CASSLVGYPQETQYF.

This chain uses TRBV30 with TRBJ2-1; the D is unclear. CDR1 and CDR2 (germline): GTSNPN, SVGIG (reference sequence). The ends were cut back, 4 bases at V and 4 bases at J, with 8 bases in the middle. The CDR3 consists of 12 residues. CDR3 nucleotide sequence: TGTGCCTGGAAGACCGAATACAATGAGCAGTTCTTC. Protein: CAWKTEYNEQFF.

With regard to this clonotype: Relative to the germline gene, one junction end is altered; a read error may explain this. The chain has TRBV7-2 and TRBJ2-1, with 8 bases that match TRBD2. This CDR3 spans 19 amino acids. Germline lookup yields CDR1 SGHTA and CDR2 FQGNSA. This CDR3 reads CASSLARTSLPSSYNERFF. Written as DNA, the CDR3 is TGTGCCAGCAGCTTAGCTCGGACTAGCCTTCCCAGCTCCTACAATGAGCGGTTCTTC. The full variable domain, in which reference TRBV7-2 and TRBJ2-1 provide the parts outside the CDR3, is GAGVSQSPSNKVTEKGKDVELRCDPISGHTALYWYRQSLGQGLEFLIYFQGNSAPDKSGLPSDRFSAERTGGSVSTLTIQRTQQEDSAVYLCASSLARTSLPSSYNERFFGPGTRLTVL.